The 29 T cell receptor beta chains reported below all come from one sample, sequenced in a study of T cell clonotyping in hematopoietic cell transplantation. Method: immunoSEQ multiplex PCR; TCRdb's copy keeps in-frame clones and lacks some. The sample lists roughly 46,000 clones; around 83% were seen once. Time point in this sample: recipient sample about 28 days before transplant, after cytoreduction. The material was peripheral blood mononuclear cells, obtained before stem cell transplant. These receptors were collected from a man aged 60-69 years with myelodysplastic syndrome. Some clones in this sample may be carry-over from other donors' samples.

By its share, this clone is medium-sized. The chain carries TRBV7-2 and TRBJ2-2, with 7 bases that match TRBD2. This CDR3 is 15 amino acids long. With 5 bases clipped from V and 3 bases from J, the junction kept 6 bases outside the gene matches. CDR1 is SGHTA, CDR2 FQGNSA, per germline. CDR3 DNA sequence: TGTGCCAGCAGCAGAGAGACTAGCTACACCGGGGAGCTGTTTTTT. Protein sequence: CASSRETSYTGELFF.

This clone appeared a single time. This chain links TRBV5-1 with TRBJ2-2, with no clear D. Trimming left V 0 bases short and J 1 base short, with 10 bases between. From germline, CDR1 is SGHRS and CDR2 YFSETQ. The length of the CDR3 is 16 residues. DNA of the CDR3: TGCGCCAGCAGCTTGGGACTTTGGGGGAACACCGGGGAGCTGTTTTTT. This encodes CASSLGLWGNTGELFF.

This sequence joins TRBV29-1 and TRBJ2-4; possibly TRBD1 for D (6 bases). The V gene lost 3 bases and the J gene lost 7 bases, with 22 bases spanning the gap. Germline V gene lookup returns CDR1 SQVTM and CDR2 ANQGSEA. This CDR3 is 16 amino acids long. The CDR3 sequence: CSVESAKDSLGNIQYF. The CDR3 DNA sequence: TGCAGCGTTGAGTCTGCGAAGGACAGTCTCGGGAACATTCAGTACTTC.

This clone has just a few counts. The gene calls are TRBV6-6 and TRBJ2-3; no firm D call. Per germline, CDR1 MNHNY and CDR2 SVGAGI (reference sequence). The CDR3 contains 14 residues. Trimming took off 7 bases at V and 6 bases at J, with 17 bases between the two ends. The CDR3 DNA sequence: TGTGCCAGCACTGATCGCGTTAGTCTGGATACGCAGTATTTT. It yields the protein CASTDRVSLDTQYF.

V is TRBV19 and J is TRBJ2-1; 8 positions match TRBD1. Losses at the gene ends were 5 bases for V and 3 bases for J; bases not matched to a gene: 15. This CDR3 is built from 18 residues. Germline V gives CDR1 LNHDA, CDR2 SQIVND (reference sequence). CDR3 sequence reads: CASSASMWTGRFYNEQFF. The CDR3 nucleotides read TGTGCCAGTAGTGCGTCCATGTGGACAGGGAGGTTCTACAATGAGCAGTTCTTC.

The rearrangement links TRBV9 to TRBJ1-3; a possible D gene is TRBD1 (5 bases). The length of the CDR3 is 18 residues. Germline loops: CDR1 SGDLS, CDR2 YYNGEE. V was cut by 0 bases and J by 0 bases, with 16 bases left in between. Written as DNA, the CDR3 is TGTGCCAGCAGCGTAGCCCTACTCCGGGACGGCTCTGGAAACACCATATATTTT. Its protein is CASSVALLRDGSGNTIYF. Combining the CDR3 with reference TRBV9 and TRBJ1-3 gives the whole variable domain DSGVTQTPKHLITATGQRVTLRCSPRSGDLSVYWYQQSLDQGLQFLIQYYNGEERAKGNILERFSAQQFPDLHSELNLSSLELGDSALYFCASSVALLRDGSGNTIYFGEGSWLTVV.

V and J are TRBV7-9 and TRBJ1-4, with 7 bases fitting TRBD1. V lost 5 bases to trimming and J lost 7 bases; unmatched junction nucleotides: 7. The CDR3 loop spans 14 amino acids. Germline CDR1 and CDR2: SEHNR and FQNEAQ (reference sequence). The CDR3 protein is CASSTDRRSEKLFF. CDR3 DNA sequence: TGTGCCAGCAGCACGGACAGGAGGAGTGAAAAACTGTTTTTT.

The chain couples TRBV6-6 to TRBJ2-3, with D hard to call. Germline V CDR1 and CDR2: MNHNY, SVGAGI (reference sequence). Trimming took 0 bases from V and 5 from J, leaving 12 bases between them. The CDR3 spans 15 residues. The CDR3 loop is CASSYSVGNRDTQYF. The DNA for the CDR3 is TGTGCCAGCAGTTACTCCGTCGGAAACCGAGATACGCAGTATTTT.

V is TRBV6-5 and J is TRBJ1-3; a possible D gene is TRBD1 (5 bases). The V end was cut by 6 bases, the J end by 0 bases, with 12 bases between. Germline loops: CDR1 MNHEY, CDR2 SVGAGI. The CDR3 loop spans 15 amino acids. CDR3 nucleotide sequence: TGTGCCAGCAGGCGGGACGGAAACTCTGGAAACACCATATATTTT. This codes for CASRRDGNSGNTIYF.

The chain joins TRBV25-1 to TRBJ1-2; TRBD1 agrees at 8 bases. V lost 5 bases to trimming and J lost 8 bases; unmatched junction nucleotides: 7. The V gene's germline CDR1 is MGHDK and CDR2 SYGVNS. This CDR3 has 13 amino acids. CDR3 sequence reads: CASSSGQGGGYTF. CDR3 in DNA: TGTGCCAGCAGTTCCGGACAGGGAGGAGGCTACACCTTC.

The J gene is TRBJ2-1, the V gene TRBV7-9; 16 nucleotides agree with TRBD2. This CDR3 is built from 17 residues. Losses at the gene ends were 1 base for V and 5 bases for J; bases not matched to a gene: 2. CDR1 and CDR2 (germline): SEHNR, FQNEAQ (reference sequence). The CDR3: CASSLEGLAGGNNEQFF. For the CDR3, the DNA is TGTGCCAGCAGCTTAGAGGGACTAGCGGGGGGGAACAATGAGCAGTTCTTC. Together with reference TRBV7-9 and TRBJ2-1, the CDR3 gives the full variable domain: DTGVSQNPRHKITKRGQNVTFRCDPISEHNRLYWYRQTLGQGPEFLTYFQNEAQLEKSRLLSDRFSAERPKGSFSTLEIQRTEQGDSAMYLCASSLEGLAGGNNEQFFGPGTRLTVL.

J is TRBJ2-7 and V is TRBV9, with 9 bases that match TRBD1. There are 15 residues in the CDR3. With 4 bases clipped from V and 6 bases from J, the junction kept 11 bases outside the gene matches. Germline V gene data show CDR1 as SGDLS and CDR2 as YYNGEE. This chain's CDR3 is CASSLRGQGFAEQYF. The CDR3 region has the DNA TGTGCCAGCAGCCTCAGGGGACAGGGATTCGCCGAGCAGTACTTC.

The chain couples TRBV2 to TRBJ1-1; 7 bases match TRBD1. V lost 5 bases to trimming and J lost 3 bases; unmatched junction nucleotides: 6. The CDR3 has 14 residues. Germline CDR1 reads SNHLY; CDR2 reads FYNNEI. The DNA of the CDR3 is TGTGCCAGCAGTCACGACAGGGCGGACACTGAAGCTTTCTTT. It is translated as CASSHDRADTEAFF. The full variable domain, in which reference TRBV2 and TRBJ1-1 provide the parts outside the CDR3, is EPEVTQTPSHQVTQMGQEVILRCVPISNHLYFYWYRQILGQKVEFLVSFYNNEISEKSEIFDDQFSVERPDGSNFTLKIRSTKLEDSAMYFCASSHDRADTEAFFGQGTRLTVV.

The gene calls are TRBV27 and TRBJ1-2, with unresolved D. This CDR3 has 14 residues. Trimming took off 0 bases at V and 7 bases at J, with 12 bases between the two ends. Per the germline V gene, CDR1 is MNHEY and CDR2 is SMNVEV (reference sequence). CDR3 loop: CASSLSGFSGGYTF. CDR3 bases: TGTGCCAGCAGTTTATCCGGATTCTCGGGTGGCTACACCTTC.

The chain uses TRBV5-1 and TRBJ2-7; D perhaps matches TRBD2 (6 bases). Germline values: CDR1 SGHRS, CDR2 YFSETQ. The V end lost 4 bases, the J end lost 6 bases, and 14 bases lay between the germline ends. The CDR3 totals 13 residues. CDR3 sequence (DNA): TGCGCCAGCAGCCTACCGGGACTCGCCGAGCAGTACTTC. It specifies CASSLPGLAEQYF.

CDR3 protein: CASSLVVGFDEQYF. DNA for the CDR3: TGTGCCAGCAGCTTAGTGGTGGGTTTCGACGAGCAGTACTTC. This rearrangement joins TRBV7-2 to TRBJ2-7, with D unclear. CDR1 is SGHTA and CDR2 is FQGNSA in the germline V gene. The ends were cut back, 1 base at V and 5 bases at J, with 12 bases in the middle. The CDR3 has 14 amino acids.

CDR3 loop: CAWRYGWGSTDTQYF. CDR3 nucleotides: TGTGCCTGGAGGTACGGGTGGGGGAGCACAGATACGCAGTATTTT. The chain employs TRBV30 and TRBJ2-3, with D possibly being TRBD1 or TRBD2 (5 bases each). With 3 bases removed from V and 0 bases from J, the gap between germline ends came to 13 bases. Germline V gene sequence: CDR1 GTSNPN, CDR2 SVGIG (reference sequence). This CDR3 is 15 amino acids long.

V gene TRBV28 combines with J gene TRBJ1-2; D might be TRBD1 (5 bases). Per the germline V gene, CDR1 is MDHEN and CDR2 is SYDVKM. The length of the CDR3 is 16 residues. Trimming removed 3 bases at V and 5 bases at J, with 19 bases between. The chain's CDR3 is CASSFSPDRGFYGYTF. The DNA for the CDR3 is TGTGCCAGCAGTTTTTCACCCGACCGGGGGTTTTATGGCTACACCTTC.

The V gene is TRBV5-6, the J gene TRBJ2-3, with 10 bases matching TRBD1. This CDR3 contains 16 residues. The junction had 9 bases not matched to a gene; V was cut back by 3 bases and J by 5 bases. Germline V lookup: CDR1 SGHDT, CDR2 YYEEEE. CDR3: CASSYATGGWVDTQYF. The CDR3 DNA reads TGTGCCAGCAGCTATGCGACAGGGGGCTGGGTAGATACGCAGTATTTT.

This chain connects TRBV11-2 to TRBJ2-3; TRBD1 is a possible D gene (6 bases). Trimming removed 5 bases from V and 4 bases from J, with 13 bases in between. Germline V gene data show CDR1 as SGHAT and CDR2 as FQNNGV. This CDR3 region has 14 residues. CDR3 protein: CASSRQQGPDTQYF. Written as DNA, the CDR3 is TGTGCCAGCAGCCGCCAACAGGGCCCAGATACGCAGTATTTT. Drawing the rest from reference TRBV11-2 and TRBJ2-3, the complete variable domain is EAGVAQSPRYKIIEKRQSVAFWCNPISGHATLYWYQQILGQGPKLLIQFQNNGVVDDSQLPKDRFSAERLKGVDSTLKIQPAKLEDSAVYLCASSRQQGPDTQYFGPGTRLTVL.

The genes are TRBV11-2 and TRBJ2-2; TRBD2 matches at 7 bases. The CDR3 totals 17 residues. The J segment lost 0 bases and the V segment lost 5 bases, leaving 9 bases of the junction unmatched. CDR1 SGHAT and CDR2 FQNNGV come from the germline V gene. Here the CDR3 reads CASSRGVRGANTGELFF. For the CDR3, the DNA is TGTGCCAGCAGCCGGGGGGTAAGGGGCGCGAACACCGGGGAGCTGTTTTTT.

The chain combines TRBV10-3 with TRBJ2-1, with D uncertain. The CDR3 is made up of 11 amino acids. Germline values: CDR1 ENHRY, CDR2 SYGVKD. Trimming cost V 0 bases and J 9 bases, with 3 bases left between them. CDR3 nucleotide sequence: TGTGCCATCAGTGAGTCGAGTGAGCAGTTCTTC. This codes for CAISESSEQFF.

The rearrangement uses TRBV29-1 and TRBJ1-2; D uncertain. Germline loops: CDR1 SQVTM, CDR2 ANQGSEA. V was pared by 4 bases and J by 8 bases, with 11 bases between. The CDR3 is made up of 11 amino acids. The chain's CDR3 is CSVGGIRGYTF. The CDR3 nucleotides are TGCAGCGTTGGAGGAATCAGGGGCTACACCTTC.

This chain links TRBV6-5 with TRBJ2-7; 9 nucleotides agree with TRBD1. Germline lookup yields CDR1 MNHEY and CDR2 SVGAGI. V shed 8 bases, J shed 2 bases, and the junction held 4 bases outside the gene matches. The CDR3 extends over 13 amino acids. In nucleotides, the CDR3 is TGTGCCAGCCTCGACAGGGGGACCTACGAGCAGTACTTC. Its translation is CASLDRGTYEQYF.

The V call is TRBV20-1, the J call TRBJ1-2; no reliable D call. This CDR3 is built from 11 residues. From germline, CDR1 is DFQATT and CDR2 SNEGSKA (reference sequence). The ends were cut back, 6 bases at V and 4 bases at J, with 9 bases in the middle. In DNA form, the CDR3 reads TGCAGTGCGGGCAGAAGCTATGGCTACACCTTC. It encodes CSAGRSYGYTF.

The gene calls are TRBV7-6 and TRBJ2-1; D not certain. V was trimmed by 1 base and J by 4 bases, leaving 11 bases between them. The CDR3 is made up of 15 amino acids. Germline lookup yields CDR1 SGHVS and CDR2 FNYEAQ. The CDR3 loop reads CASSLGGSLYNEQFF. For the CDR3, the DNA is TGTGCCAGCAGCTTAGGTGGCAGCCTATACAATGAGCAGTTCTTC.

The V call is TRBV7-9, the J call TRBJ2-1; D ambiguous. The V end lost 7 bases, the J end lost 8 bases, and 9 bases lay between the germline ends. The CDR3 has 11 residues. Germline CDR1 is SEHNR and CDR2 is FQNEAQ (reference sequence). The CDR3 region has the DNA TGTGCCAGCACCTCCCCAGATGAGCAGTTCTTC. This translates into CASTSPDEQFF.

The rearrangement joins TRBV28 to TRBJ1-2, with no clear D. This CDR3 has 15 amino acids. With 6 bases removed from V and 2 bases from J, the gap between germline ends came to 16 bases. CDR1 MDHEN and CDR2 SYDVKM come from the germline V gene. CDR3 sequence: CASSLWQSRNYGYTF. The CDR3 DNA sequence: TGTGCCAGCAGCCTGTGGCAGAGTCGGAACTATGGCTACACCTTC.

This clone was detected a few times. This rearrangement joins TRBV30 to TRBJ1-5; TRBD1 might be the D (5 bases). CDR1 is GTSNPN and CDR2 is SVGIG in the germline V gene (reference sequence). Between the trimmed V and J ends, which lost 1 base and 2 bases, there was a span of 9 bases. There are 14 residues in the CDR3. The CDR3 is CAWSGQFGNQPQHF. CDR3 nucleotide sequence: TGTGCCTGGAGTGGACAGTTCGGCAATCAGCCCCAGCATTTT.